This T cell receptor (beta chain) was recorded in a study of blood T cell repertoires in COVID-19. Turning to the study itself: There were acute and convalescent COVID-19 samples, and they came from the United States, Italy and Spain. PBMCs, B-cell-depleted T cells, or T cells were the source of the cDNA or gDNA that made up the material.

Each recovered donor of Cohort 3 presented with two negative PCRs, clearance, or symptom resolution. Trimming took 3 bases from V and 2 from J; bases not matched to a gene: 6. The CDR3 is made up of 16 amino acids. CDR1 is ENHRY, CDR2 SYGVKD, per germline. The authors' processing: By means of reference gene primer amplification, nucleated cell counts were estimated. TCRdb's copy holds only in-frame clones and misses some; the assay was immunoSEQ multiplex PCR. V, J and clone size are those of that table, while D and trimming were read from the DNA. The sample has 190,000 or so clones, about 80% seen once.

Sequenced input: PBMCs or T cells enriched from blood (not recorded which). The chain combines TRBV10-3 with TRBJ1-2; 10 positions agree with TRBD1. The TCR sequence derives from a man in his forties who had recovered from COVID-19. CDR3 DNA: TGTGCCATCAGTGATTCCGGACAGGGGGGAAACTATGGCTACACCTTC. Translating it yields CAISDSGQGGNYGYTF.